This T cell receptor beta chain was profiled in a study of tumor-infiltrating lymphocytes in primary liver carcinoma. At the level of the study: The tumors, T1-T3 N0M0 lesions, were roughly 4.2 to 11 cm across. Study-level findings and limits: There were only about 8-25% of top clones found in all five tumor regions. Between tumor regions, pairs overlapped more than tumor-adjacent and tumor-blood pairs did.

From roughly 20-30 mg of unsorted bulk tissue, DNA and RNA were co-extracted together. Cases comprised patients with primary liver carcinoma who received surgical resection. TCR beta cDNA was prepared out of approximately 500 ng total RNA by means of a constant-region primer. Three-round nested multiplex PCR performed with slightly modified ARM-PCR produced the TCR beta libraries. Forward primers for TRBV1-TRBV30 and a C-beta reverse primer served the first two PCR rounds, at around 9 cycles each. TCRdb independently ran MiXCR on the multiplex PCR reads; one entry per CDR3 protein. This table holds 95,000 to 150,000 distinct CDR3 sequences, 55% to 75% found once. Germline V gene sequence: CDR1 MNHNS, CDR2 SASEGT. CDR3 size: 16 residues. In regard to this clonotype: Its specificity is unknown. This may stem from a read error, because a much larger clone lies one nucleotide away.

J is TRBJ1-2 and V is TRBV6-1; 7 bases are shared with TRBD1. Material: liver tumor tissue from sampling region 1. Subset specified: tumor region T1, superior pole. The sequence was collected from a woman aged 55-69 years with primary liver carcinoma and hepatitis B virus infection. As DNA, the CDR3 is TGTCCCAGCAGTGAAGCGCATGGACAGGTCCTCCAGGGCTACACCTTC. Amino acid sequence: CPSSEAHGQVLQGYTF.